This T cell receptor beta chain derives from a study of control samples from healthy donors and cancer patients. This CDR3 spans 14 amino acids. CDR1 is SEHNR and CDR2 is FQNEAQ in the germline V gene (reference sequence). V shed 6 bases and J shed 0 bases, with 6 bases lying between them. Sequenced by immunoSEQ multiplex PCR; TCRdb stores in-frame clones only, minus some. The top ten clones hold roughly 5.5% of a sample with 60,000 to 75,000 clones, roughly 87% of them seen once. Sample: PBMCs. The chain links TRBV7-9 to TRBJ2-6; no clear D. This TCR derives from a man aged 60 to 75 with colorectal cancer. The CDR3 nucleotides are TGTGCCAGCAGTCCCGTCTCTGGGGCCAACGTCCTGACTTTC. Translated: CASSPVSGANVLTF.